This T cell receptor (beta chain) comes out of a study of graft-versus-host responses after intestinal transplantation. Study-wide context: Anti-thymocyte globulin induction was given to all recipients, followed by tacrolimus and steroids for around three years.

This CDR3 has 14 amino acids. Germline V gives CDR1 SGHNT, CDR2 YYREEE (reference sequence). Losses at the gene ends were 4 bases for V and 12 bases for J; bases not matched to a gene: 16. Study observations and caveats: Recipient marrow held GvH clones, some first seen in ileum or blood. Where graft-donor T cell macrochimerism was present, patients had high graft-versus-host to host-versus-graft clonal ratios in allografts. There was an association between peak levels of circulating GvH clones and early post-transplant HvG declines.

About this clone: Its antigen is not identified.

Sequencing was performed with immunoSEQ multiplex PCR; in TCRdb, only in-frame clones are kept and a portion is missing. There are 90,000 to 150,000 clones in the sample; approximately 95% occur only once, and more than 2.5% lies in the top ten. The chain joins TRBV5-4 to TRBJ2-7, with 7 positions matching TRBD1. The TCR comes from a human donor who received an intestinal transplant. The input for sequencing was unstimulated CD8+ T cells sorted from spleen or lymph node cells, taken before intestinal transplant. The CDR3 is CASSRTGEGPEGYF. DNA for the CDR3: TGTGCCAGCAGCCGCACAGGGGAAGGCCCCGAGGGGTACTTC. Full variable domain (rest looked up from reference TRBV5-4 and TRBJ2-7): ETGVTQSPTHLIKTRGQQVTLRCSSQSGHNTVSWYQQALGQGPQFIFQYYREEENGRGNFPPRFSGLQFPNYSSELNVNALELDDSALYLCASSRTGEGPEGYFGPGTRLTVT.